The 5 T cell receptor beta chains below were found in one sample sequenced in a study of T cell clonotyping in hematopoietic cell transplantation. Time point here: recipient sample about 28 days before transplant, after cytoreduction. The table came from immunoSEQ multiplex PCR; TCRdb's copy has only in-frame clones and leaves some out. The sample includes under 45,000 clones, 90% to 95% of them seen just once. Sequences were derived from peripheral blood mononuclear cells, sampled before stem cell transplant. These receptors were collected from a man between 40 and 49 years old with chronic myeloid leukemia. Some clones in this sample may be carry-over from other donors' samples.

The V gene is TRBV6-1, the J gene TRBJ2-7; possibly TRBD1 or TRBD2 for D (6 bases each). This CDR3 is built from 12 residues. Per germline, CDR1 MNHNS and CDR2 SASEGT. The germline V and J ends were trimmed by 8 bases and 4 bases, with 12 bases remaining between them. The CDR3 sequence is CASGQTSYEQYF. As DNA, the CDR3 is TGTGCCAGCGGACAGACTAGTTACGAGCAGTACTTC.

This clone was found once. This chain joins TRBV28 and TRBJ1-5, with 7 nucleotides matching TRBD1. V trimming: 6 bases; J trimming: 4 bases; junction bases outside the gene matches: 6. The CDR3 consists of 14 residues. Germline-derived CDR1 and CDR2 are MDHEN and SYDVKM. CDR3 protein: CASRVGDRNQPQHF. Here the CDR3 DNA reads TGTGCCAGCAGGGTGGGGGACAGAAATCAGCCCCAGCATTTT.

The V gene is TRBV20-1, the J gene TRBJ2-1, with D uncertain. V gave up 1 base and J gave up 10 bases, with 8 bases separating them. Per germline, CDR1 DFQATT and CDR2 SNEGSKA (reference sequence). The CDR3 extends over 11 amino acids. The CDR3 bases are TGCAGTGCTAGAGCGGACCCCGAGCAGTTCTTC. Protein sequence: CSARADPEQFF.

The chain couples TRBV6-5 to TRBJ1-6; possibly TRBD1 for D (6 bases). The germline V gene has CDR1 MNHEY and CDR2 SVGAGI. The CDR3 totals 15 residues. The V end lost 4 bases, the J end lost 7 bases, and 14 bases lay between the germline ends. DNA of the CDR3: TGTGCCAGCAGTTCACCGGGACAAGTGAATTCACCCCTCCACTTT. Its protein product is CASSSPGQVNSPLHF.

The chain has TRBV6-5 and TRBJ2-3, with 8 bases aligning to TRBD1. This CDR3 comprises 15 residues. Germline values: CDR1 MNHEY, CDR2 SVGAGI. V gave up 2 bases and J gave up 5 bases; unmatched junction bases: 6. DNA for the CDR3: TGTGCCAGCAGTTACCGGCCAGGGGGCATAGATACGCAGTATTTT. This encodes CASSYRPGGIDTQYF.